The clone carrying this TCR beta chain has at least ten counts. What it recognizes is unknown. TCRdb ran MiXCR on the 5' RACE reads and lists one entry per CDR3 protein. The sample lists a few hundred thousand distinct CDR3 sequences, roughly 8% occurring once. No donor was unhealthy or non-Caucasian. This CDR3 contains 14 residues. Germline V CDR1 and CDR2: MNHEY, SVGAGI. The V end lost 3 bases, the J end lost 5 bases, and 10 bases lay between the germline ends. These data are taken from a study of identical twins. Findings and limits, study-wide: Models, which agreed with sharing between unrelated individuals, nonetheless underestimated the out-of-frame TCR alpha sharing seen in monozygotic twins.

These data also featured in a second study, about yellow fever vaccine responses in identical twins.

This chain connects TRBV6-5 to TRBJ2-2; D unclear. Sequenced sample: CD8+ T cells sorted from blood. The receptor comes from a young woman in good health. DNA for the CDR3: TGTGCCAGCAGTTATTATAGTGGGACCGGGGAGCTGTTTTTT. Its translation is CASSYYSGTGELFF.